The text below deals with one TCR beta chain. This clonotype was seen a handful of times. Its antigen is currently not known. Qualities for individual bases were not recorded, and no much larger clone is one base off. The study deep-sequenced TCR repertoires of sorted CD4+ and CD8+ blood T cells from severe aplastic anemia patients and healthy subjects. Ficoll-Paque density gradient centrifugation was used to isolate peripheral blood mononuclear cells. Before DNA extraction, CD4+ and CD8+ T cells were sorted by FACS or by magnetic beads. This specimen comes from a study of CD8+CD57+ T cells in acquired aplastic anemia (dated by TCRdb to the late 2010s). About the full investigation: A mean of about 3.2 ug of DNA, ranging from about 0.2 to 27.4 ug, was extracted from sorted CD4+ and CD8+ cells. Here is what the overall study found, with its caveats: About 30 CD8+ CDR3 sequences were found to be shared between patients and controls, but these sequences appeared to be highly expressed in patients and within the immunodominant clones of the patients. Patients and healthy controls showed no significant difference in CD8+ Simpson's diversity (P=0.060).

Genomic DNA served as template for TCR beta VDJ combination and CDR3 sequence profiling. An Illumina HiSeq 2000 was used for TCR repertoire sequencing. For the original study's pipeline: Repertoire assessment relied on Simpson's diversity index, CDR3 size and DJ length profiles, and TRBV/TRBJ rearrangement plots. Whichever DNA sequence was most abundant in the deep sequencing data was defined as the immunodominant clone. CDR3 amino acid sequences were screened for sharing across subjects and compared with published repertoires and the VDJdb database. TCRdb redid the processing of the public reads, applying fastp at Q25 and MiXCR, and retained in-frame beta chains. Rows are combined by CDR3 protein, so each entry shows the most common genes and DNA. For this entry, the V and J calls and clone size follow TCRdb and not the study's own pipeline. This sample lists 250,000 to 300,000 distinct CDR3 sequences; 55% to 60% were detected once. The ten largest clones represent 8% of the sample.

Cut back by 4 bases and 9 bases, the V and J ends lie 16 bases apart. Reading from cysteine to phenylalanine, the CDR3 counts 13 amino acids. This entry keeps only the CDR3 DNA: 39 bases, framed from base 1. The germline V gene sets CDR1 to ENHRY and CDR2 to SYGVKD. The sequence joins TRBV10-3 to TRBJ2-7; matching of 6 bases hints at TRBD2 as the D gene. Sequenced material: sorted CD4+, CD8+, or CD8+CD57+ T cells (not recorded which) from PBMCs. This receptor was taken from a human donor with severe aplastic anemia or a healthy control (not recorded which). The CDR3 loop reads CAISGISGAVQYF. The sequence in DNA is TGTGCCATCAGTGGGATTAGCGGAGCGGTGCAGTACTTC.